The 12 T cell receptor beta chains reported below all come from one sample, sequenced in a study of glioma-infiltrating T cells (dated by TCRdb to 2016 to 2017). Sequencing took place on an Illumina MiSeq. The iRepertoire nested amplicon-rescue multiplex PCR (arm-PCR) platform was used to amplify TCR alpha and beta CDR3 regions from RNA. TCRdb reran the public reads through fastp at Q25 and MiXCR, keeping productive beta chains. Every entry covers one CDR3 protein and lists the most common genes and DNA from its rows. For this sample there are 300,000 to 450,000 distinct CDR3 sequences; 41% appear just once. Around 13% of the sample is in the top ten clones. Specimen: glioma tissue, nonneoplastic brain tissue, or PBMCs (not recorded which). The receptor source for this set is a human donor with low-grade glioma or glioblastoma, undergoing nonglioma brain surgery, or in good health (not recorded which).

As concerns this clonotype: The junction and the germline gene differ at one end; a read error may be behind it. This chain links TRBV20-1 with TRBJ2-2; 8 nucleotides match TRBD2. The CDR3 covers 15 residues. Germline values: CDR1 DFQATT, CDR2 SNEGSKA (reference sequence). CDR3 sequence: CSATESGRDTVELFF. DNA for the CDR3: TGCAGTGCTACGGAAAGCGGGAGAGACACCGTGGAGCTGTTTTTT.

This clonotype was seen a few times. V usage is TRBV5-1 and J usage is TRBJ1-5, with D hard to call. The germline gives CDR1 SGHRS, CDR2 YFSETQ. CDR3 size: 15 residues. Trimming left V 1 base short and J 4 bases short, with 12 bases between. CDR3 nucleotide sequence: TGCGCCAGCAGCTTGAATGACGGAACTAATCAGCCCCAGCATTTT. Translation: CASSLNDGTNQPQHF.

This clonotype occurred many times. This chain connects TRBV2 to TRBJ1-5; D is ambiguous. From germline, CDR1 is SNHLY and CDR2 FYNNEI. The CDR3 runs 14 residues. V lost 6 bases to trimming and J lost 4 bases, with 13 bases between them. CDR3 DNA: TGTGCCAGCAGCCTCGAGGCCGAAAATCAGCCCCAGCATTTT. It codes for CASSLEAENQPQHF.

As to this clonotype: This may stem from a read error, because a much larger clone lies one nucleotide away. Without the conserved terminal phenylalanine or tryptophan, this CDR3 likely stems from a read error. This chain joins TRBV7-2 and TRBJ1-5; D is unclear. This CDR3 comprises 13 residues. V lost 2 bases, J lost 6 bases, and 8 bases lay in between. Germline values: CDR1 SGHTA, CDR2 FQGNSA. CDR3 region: CASSLWLGQPQHS. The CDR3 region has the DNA TGTGCCAGCAGCTTATGGCTAGGTCAGCCCCAGCATTCT.

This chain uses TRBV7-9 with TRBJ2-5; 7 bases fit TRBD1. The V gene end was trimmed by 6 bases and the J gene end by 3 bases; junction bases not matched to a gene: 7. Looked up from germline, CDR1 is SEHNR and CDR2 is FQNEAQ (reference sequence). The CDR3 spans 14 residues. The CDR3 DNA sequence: TGTGCCAGCAGTCCCGGGACAGCGAAAGAGACCCAGTACTTC. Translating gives CASSPGTAKETQYF.

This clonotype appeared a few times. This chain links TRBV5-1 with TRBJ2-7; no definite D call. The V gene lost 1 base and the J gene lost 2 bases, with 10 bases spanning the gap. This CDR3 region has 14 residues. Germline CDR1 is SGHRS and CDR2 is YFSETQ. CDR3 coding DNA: TGCGCCAGCAGCTTGTCTGGCGACGCCTACGAGCAGTACTTC. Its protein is CASSLSGDAYEQYF.

Here the CDR3 DNA reads TGTGCCAGCAGTGTGGGGAGCGGCTACACCTTC. This codes for CASSVGSGYTF. V and J are TRBV2 and TRBJ1-2; D is ambiguous. The V gene lost 4 bases and the J gene lost 8 bases, with 8 bases spanning the gap. The CDR3 sequence is 11 residues long. Germline V gene data show CDR1 as SNHLY and CDR2 as FYNNEI.

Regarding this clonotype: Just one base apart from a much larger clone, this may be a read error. Here the CDR3 reads CATSRPSGKSHNEQFF. CDR3 coding DNA: TGTGCCACCAGCAGGCCTAGCGGGAAGTCCCACAATGAGCAGTTCTTC. V and J are TRBV15 and TRBJ2-1; 9 bases agree with TRBD2. Trimming took 3 bases from V and 5 from J; bases not matched to a gene: 8. This CDR3 spans 16 amino acids. The germline V gene has CDR1 LNHNV and CDR2 YYDKDF (reference sequence).

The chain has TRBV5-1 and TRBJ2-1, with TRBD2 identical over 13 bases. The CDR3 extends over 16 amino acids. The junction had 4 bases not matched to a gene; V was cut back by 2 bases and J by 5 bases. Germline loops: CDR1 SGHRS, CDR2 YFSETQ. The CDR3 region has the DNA TGCGCCAGCAGCTTACTAGCGGGAGGGCACAACAATGAGCAGTTCTTC. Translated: CASSLLAGGHNNEQFF.

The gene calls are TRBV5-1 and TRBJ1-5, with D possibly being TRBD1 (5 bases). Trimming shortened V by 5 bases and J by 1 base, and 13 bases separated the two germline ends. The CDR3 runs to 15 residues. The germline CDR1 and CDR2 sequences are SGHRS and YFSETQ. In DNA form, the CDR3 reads TGCGCCAGCAGTCAGATCGGGGGAAGCAATCAGCCCCAGCATTTT. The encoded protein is CASSQIGGSNQPQHF.

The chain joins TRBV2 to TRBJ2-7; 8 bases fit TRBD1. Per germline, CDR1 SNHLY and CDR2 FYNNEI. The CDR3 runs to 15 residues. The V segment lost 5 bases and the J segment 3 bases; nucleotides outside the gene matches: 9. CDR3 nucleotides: TGTGCCAGCAGTATCGGACAGGGTGGGTACTACGAGCAGTACTTC. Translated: CASSIGQGGYYEQYF.

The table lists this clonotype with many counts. CDR3 nucleotide sequence: TGCAGTGCTGGTCAGGGGGCGAACACTGAAGCTTTCTTT. It codes for CSAGQGANTEAFF. The genes are TRBV20-1 and TRBJ1-1; 8 bases are a match to TRBD1. Germline trimming cut 5 bases from V and 1 base from J; bases unmatched to any gene: 3. Germline assignment: CDR1 DFQATT and CDR2 SNEGSKA (reference sequence). This CDR3 region has 13 residues.